The next 28 T cell receptor beta chains were all read from a single sample in a study of cytomegalovirus exposure and HLA in healthy donors. Researchers ran the PCR with 60 Vbeta and 13 Jbeta primers. Profiled with immunoSEQ multiplex PCR; TCRdb holds only in-frame clones, not every one. Counted here are under 150,000 clones, 78% occurring once; the ten biggest clones make up around 5.9%. Sample: PBMCs. The receptors derive from a woman aged 40 to 50 in good health and CMV-seropositive.

This clone was recorded a few times. This chain links TRBV2 with TRBJ2-7, with TRBD1 matching over 9 bases. Germline CDR1 reads SNHLY; CDR2 reads FYNNEI. CDR3 length: 14 amino acids. V lost 9 bases, J lost 2 bases, and 8 bases stayed unmatched. The CDR3 DNA reads TGTGCCAGTAACCGACAGGGGGGGCCCTACGAGCAGTACTTC. Translated, it gives CASNRQGGPYEQYF.

This chain joins TRBV5-1 and TRBJ2-2; weak D call: TRBD2 (6 bases). The CDR3 spans 15 residues. V lost 4 bases and J lost 5, with 15 bases in between. CDR1 is SGHRS and CDR2 is YFSETQ in the germline V gene. Written as DNA, the CDR3 is TGCGCCAGCAGCCAGCGGAGGGGAACGACCGGGGAGCTGTTTTTT. The encoded protein is CASSQRRGTTGELFF.

This chain links TRBV5-6 with TRBJ2-5, with D perhaps matching TRBD2 (6 bases). Germline V gene data show CDR1 as SGHDT and CDR2 as YYEEEE. The CDR3 covers 16 residues. Trimming stripped 0 bases from V and 6 bases from J, with 18 bases between. CDR3 sequence: CASSLGAFGSAQTQYF. The CDR3 coding sequence is TGTGCCAGCAGCTTGGGTGCATTCGGGAGTGCCCAGACCCAGTACTTC.

This chain uses TRBV14 with TRBJ2-2; weak D call: TRBD1 (6 bases). The CDR3 has 16 amino acids. The V gene's germline CDR1 is SGHDN and CDR2 FVKESK. V was shortened by 8 bases and J by 6 bases, with 22 bases between the two germline ends. Here the CDR3 DNA reads TGTGCCAGCTCTAGAACACAGGGAGTTGGAGCCGGGGAGCTGTTTTTT. Amino acids: CASSRTQGVGAGELFF.

The chain recombines TRBV14 with TRBJ1-1; the D gene is possibly TRBD1 (5 bases). The V end lost 6 bases, the J end lost 0 bases, and 8 bases lay between the germline ends. Germline V gives CDR1 SGHDN, CDR2 FVKESK. The CDR3 extends over 13 amino acids. The CDR3 loop reads CASRRQMNTEAFF. CDR3 DNA: TGTGCCAGCAGGCGACAGATGAACACTGAAGCTTTCTTT.

The rearrangement links TRBV11-2 to TRBJ2-4; D unresolved. Trimming pared 0 bases from V and 6 bases from J, leaving 9 bases between. Germline-derived CDR1 and CDR2 are SGHAT and FQNNGV. There are 14 residues in the CDR3. In nucleotides, the CDR3 is TGTGCCAGCAGCTTAGATTACACCCCAAACATTCAGTACTTC. Translated, it gives CASSLDYTPNIQYF.

This chain links TRBV2 with TRBJ2-7; D is perhaps TRBD1 (6 bases). Germline CDR1 is SNHLY and CDR2 is FYNNEI. The CDR3 consists of 15 residues. Trimming removed 5 bases from V and 1 base from J, with 15 bases in between. CDR3 residues: CASSYQGNPSYEQYF. CDR3 in DNA: TGTGCCAGCAGTTACCAGGGGAACCCATCCTACGAGCAGTACTTC.

This clone has more than one count but fewer than ten. The chain is built from TRBV2 and TRBJ1-4; 8 bases line up with TRBD1. The V segment lost 5 bases and the J segment 8 bases; nucleotides outside the gene matches: 7. Germline V gene data show CDR1 as SNHLY and CDR2 as FYNNEI. This CDR3 region has 14 residues. In nucleotides, the CDR3 is TGTGCCAGCAGTTCTACAGGGGGTAGCGAAAAACTGTTTTTT. The encoded protein is CASSSTGGSEKLFF.

The chain is built from TRBV7-6 and TRBJ2-5, with 12 bases identical to TRBD1. This CDR3 is 15 amino acids long. Looked up from germline, CDR1 is SGHVS and CDR2 is FNYEAQ. The V and J ends lost 3 bases and 4 bases, in that order; junction bases with no gene match: 3. CDR3 bases: TGTGCCAGCAGCTTTGGGACAGGGGGCGCAGAGACCCAGTACTTC. This sequence encodes CASSFGTGGAETQYF. The entire variable domain, with the rest obtained from reference TRBV7-6 and TRBJ2-5, is as follows: GAGVSQSPRYKVTKRGQDVALRCDPISGHVSLYWYRQALGQGPEFLTYFNYEAQQDKSGLPNDRFSAERPEGSISTLTIQRTEQRDSAMYRCASSFGTGGAETQYFGPGTRLLVL.

The chain employs TRBV19 and TRBJ1-5; 8 bases are shared with TRBD1. V lost 7 bases to trimming and J lost 3 bases; unmatched junction nucleotides: 11. The CDR3 sequence is 16 residues long. Looked up from germline, CDR1 is LNHDA and CDR2 is SQIVND (reference sequence). The CDR3, as DNA: TGTGCCAGTACCCAATGGACAGGGACGATCAATCAGCCCCAGCATTTT. It codes for CASTQWTGTINQPQHF.

The gene calls are TRBV29-1 and TRBJ2-2, with 8 bases matching TRBD2. The V and J ends lost 7 bases and 4 bases, in that order; junction bases with no gene match: 5. Germline values: CDR1 SQVTM, CDR2 ANQGSEA. The CDR3 length is 13 residues. The CDR3 here is CSGKRETTGELFF. CDR3 nucleotides: TGCAGCGGGAAGCGGGAGACCACCGGGGAGCTGTTTTTT.

The rearrangement joins TRBV9 to TRBJ2-3, with 7 nucleotides matching TRBD2. V gave up 2 bases and J gave up 4 bases; unmatched junction bases: 10. Germline V gene lookup returns CDR1 SGDLS and CDR2 YYNGEE. The CDR3 is 16 residues long. The DNA for the CDR3 is TGTGCCAGCAGCGTTGGGGGGAGGGCCAGGGCAGATACGCAGTATTTT. Translation: CASSVGGRARADTQYF.

CDR3 coding DNA: TGTGCCAGTAGTGTCCGGGACAGAGGGGAGACCCAGTACTTC. It is translated as CASSVRDRGETQYF. This chain uses TRBV19 with TRBJ2-5, with 7 bases identical to TRBD1. The CDR3 loop spans 14 amino acids. The germline CDR1 and CDR2 sequences are LNHDA and SQIVND (reference sequence). V was clipped by 5 bases and J by 5 bases; unmatched bases: 8.

V and J are TRBV27 and TRBJ1-1, with 10 nucleotides matching TRBD1. The germline V gene encodes CDR1 MNHEY and CDR2 SMNVEV (reference sequence). The V gene end was trimmed by 4 bases and the J gene end by 6 bases; junction bases not matched to a gene: 5. The CDR3 runs 14 residues. The CDR3 sequence: CASSSLGQGAEAFF. CDR3 in DNA: TGTGCCAGCAGTTCCCTCGGACAGGGGGCTGAAGCTTTCTTT.

V and J are TRBV5-6 and TRBJ2-7; D might be TRBD1 (6 bases). Germline V gene lookup returns CDR1 SGHDT and CDR2 YYEEEE. The CDR3 runs to 15 residues. V was trimmed by 6 bases and J by 4 bases, leaving 20 bases between them. The CDR3 loop is CASTPAGAGAYEQYF. In DNA form, the CDR3 reads TGTGCCAGCACCCCCGCAGGCGCAGGGGCGTACGAGCAGTACTTC.

The chain is built from TRBV9 and TRBJ2-2; 9 nucleotides line up with TRBD2. The CDR3 contains 15 residues. Germline V gene sequence: CDR1 SGDLS, CDR2 YYNGEE. V gave up 3 bases and J gave up 5 bases; unmatched junction bases: 5. CDR3 loop: CASSGVAGETGELFF. Written as DNA, the CDR3 is TGTGCCAGCAGCGGTGTAGCGGGAGAAACCGGGGAGCTGTTTTTT.

The chain recombines TRBV10-2 with TRBJ1-1, with D possibly matching TRBD1 (6 bases). Germline V gene lookup returns CDR1 WSHSY and CDR2 SAAADI. The CDR3 is 13 residues long. V dropped 7 bases and J dropped 6 bases, with 15 bases sitting between them. Here the CDR3 DNA reads TGCGCCAGCAAACAGGGAGTAGGACCTGAAGCTTTCTTT. As protein: CASKQGVGPEAFF.

This clone has only a few counts. V gene TRBV2 combines with J gene TRBJ1-1; D gene uncertain. CDR3 length: 13 residues. CDR1 is SNHLY, CDR2 FYNNEI, per germline. The V and J ends lost 6 bases and 0 bases respectively, with 8 bases between them. As DNA, the CDR3 is TGTGCCAGCAGCCCAGAGGTGAACACTGAAGCTTTCTTT. This codes for CASSPEVNTEAFF.

Of note for this clone: In the same sample, other DNA sequences code for this CDR3. The V gene is TRBV5-1, the J gene TRBJ1-3, with TRBD1 identical over 8 bases. V was pared by 3 bases and J by 4 bases, with 9 bases of the junction left unmatched. The CDR3 is 16 residues long. Germline V CDR1 and CDR2: SGHRS, YFSETQ. CDR3 in amino acids: CASSSRQGAPGNTIYF. In DNA form, the CDR3 reads TGCGCCAGCAGCTCGAGGCAGGGGGCTCCGGGAAACACCATATATTTT.

This rearrangement joins TRBV28 to TRBJ1-5; TRBD1 agrees at 9 bases. The CDR3 runs to 15 residues. J was trimmed by 11 bases and V by 4 bases; bases with no gene match: 12. The germline V gene has CDR1 MDHEN and CDR2 SYDVKM. CDR3: CASSSLGQGRGTQHF. The CDR3 DNA reads as TGTGCCAGCAGTTCCCTCGGACAGGGGAGGGGGACCCAGCATTTT.

The V and J genes are TRBV7-2 and TRBJ2-1; a possible D gene is TRBD2 (5 bases). CDR3 size: 17 residues. V was pared by 2 bases and J by 0 bases, with 14 bases between. Germline CDR1 reads SGHTA; CDR2 reads FQGNSA. In DNA, the CDR3 is TGTGCCAGCAGCTTAACCCCCGGGGTCTACTCCTACAATGAGCAGTTCTTC. Encoded protein: CASSLTPGVYSYNEQFF.

The V call is TRBV5-1, the J call TRBJ2-1; TRBD2 agrees at 7 bases. Germline V lookup: CDR1 SGHRS, CDR2 YFSETQ. Trimming removed 0 bases from V and 1 base from J; junction bases left unmatched: 4. This CDR3 comprises 16 residues. Here the CDR3 reads CASSLASGGSYNEQFF. Written as DNA, the CDR3 is TGCGCCAGCAGCTTGGCCTCGGGGGGTTCCTACAATGAGCAGTTCTTC.

For this clone: The sample holds other DNA sequences that translate to the same CDR3. The J gene is TRBJ2-5, the V gene TRBV5-1; 7 bases align to TRBD1. After removal of 2 bases from V and 5 bases from J, the junction contained 3 bases not matched to a gene. CDR1 and CDR2 (germline): SGHRS, YFSETQ. This CDR3 is built from 13 residues. Written as DNA, the CDR3 is TGCGCCAGCAGCTTAGGGGGCCGGGAGACCCAGTACTTC. This codes for CASSLGGRETQYF.

The chain links TRBV29-1 to TRBJ2-5; 7 bases map to TRBD1. Germline loops: CDR1 SQVTM, CDR2 ANQGSEA. V was pared by 6 bases and J by 0 bases, with 1 base of the junction left unmatched. CDR3 length: 12 residues. CDR3 protein: CSVGQDQETQYF. As DNA, the CDR3 is TGCAGCGTCGGACAGGACCAAGAGACCCAGTACTTC.

This chain connects TRBV27 to TRBJ2-1, with 8 bases fitting TRBD2. Germline values: CDR1 MNHEY, CDR2 SMNVEV (reference sequence). This CDR3 comprises 17 residues. With 3 bases clipped from V and 7 bases from J, the junction kept 14 bases outside the gene matches. In DNA form, the CDR3 reads TGTGCCAGCAGTTTGGTTGGGCCGGGACTAGGGGTGAATGAGCAGTTCTTC. It yields the protein CASSLVGPGLGVNEQFF.

J is TRBJ2-1 and V is TRBV7-8; 9 bases map to TRBD1. Germline V CDR1 and CDR2: SGHVS, FQNEAQ. V was clipped by 4 bases and J by 15 bases; unmatched bases: 13. This CDR3 contains 14 residues. The CDR3 DNA reads TGTGCCAGCAGCTCATCTGGACGGGGGACAGGGCTGTTCTTC. It yields the protein CASSSSGRGTGLFF.

This clone was picked up a small number of times. This rearrangement joins TRBV2 to TRBJ2-6, with unresolved D. Per the germline V gene, CDR1 is SNHLY and CDR2 is FYNNEI. Between the trimmed V and J ends, which lost 7 bases and 3 bases, there was a span of 4 bases. The CDR3 is 12 residues long. The CDR3 reads CASIGGANVLTF. The CDR3 DNA follows: TGTGCCAGCATCGGTGGGGCCAACGTCCTGACTTTC.

V and J are TRBV28 and TRBJ1-2; 12 bases are a match to TRBD1. Germline V gene lookup returns CDR1 MDHEN and CDR2 SYDVKM. This CDR3 contains 16 residues. Trimming cost V 5 bases and J 6 bases; bases outside gene matches: 10. The DNA for the CDR3 is TGTGCCAGCAGTCGCCGAGGGACAGGGGGCGCAGATGGCTACACCTTC. Translated, it gives CASSRRGTGGADGYTF.